The 5 T cell receptor beta chains below were found in one sample sequenced in a study of post-analysis software for immune sequencing data (dated by TCRdb to the mid-2010s). Study-wide conclusions, independent of this receptor: Patients showed significantly higher frequencies than controls for about 5 TRBV segments, among them TRBV5-6, TRBV5-1 and TRBV20-1.

The antigens of these receptors remain unknown. Library preparation employed PCR. Sequencing used an Illumina HiSeq 2500. Unique molecular identifiers were incorporated into TCR beta cDNA libraries to reduce PCR and sequencing biases. The raw public reads went through TCRdb reprocessing: fastp at Q25, MiXCR clone calling, in-frame beta chains kept. Every CDR3 protein is listed once, alongside the most common genes and DNA of its rows. Present in this sample are fewer than 850,000 distinct CDR3 sequences, about 43% of which were seen just once. Together, the top ten hold over 4.5% of the sample. The sequencing input was blood. These receptors all stem from a girl aged 5 to 17 with multiple sclerosis.

The chain has TRBV12-3 or TRBV12-4 and TRBJ2-1; 11 bases align to TRBD2. The CDR3 is 16 amino acids. V shed 5 bases, J shed 8 bases, and the junction held 11 bases outside the gene matches. CDR3 protein: CASSPRRLAGQDEQFF. The CDR3 DNA reads TGTGCCAGCAGTCCCAGGAGACTAGCGGGACAAGATGAGCAGTTCTTC.

This clonotype was found a few times. CDR3 in amino acids: CASSLLRPRTDTQYF. The CDR3 DNA sequence: TGTGCCAGCAGCTTGTTGAGACCTCGCACAGATACGCAGTATTTT. V usage is TRBV5-6 and J usage is TRBJ2-3; the D is unclear. V lost 1 base to trimming and J lost 1 base, with 10 bases between them. The CDR3 consists of 15 residues. The germline V gene has CDR1 SGHDT and CDR2 YYEEEE. Drawing the rest from reference TRBV5-6 and TRBJ2-3, the complete variable domain is DAGVTQSPTHLIKTRGQQVTLRCSPKSGHDTVSWYQQALGQGPQFIFQYYEEEERQRGNFPDRFSGHQFPNYSSELNVNALLLGDSALYLCASSLLRPRTDTQYFGPGTRLTVL.

The genes are TRBV7-3 and TRBJ2-1; either TRBD1 or TRBD2 may supply D (5 bases each). This CDR3 has 15 amino acids. Germline V lookup: CDR1 SGHTA, CDR2 FQGTGA. V was cut by 4 bases and J by 3 bases, with 13 bases left in between. The CDR3 is CASSSSGTYYNEQFF. The CDR3 region has the DNA TGTGCCAGCAGCTCGTCCGGGACGTACTACAATGAGCAGTTCTTC.

V usage is TRBV6-7 and J usage is TRBJ2-7; 7 bases agree with TRBD2. The J call is in doubt because the DNA end fits TRBJ2-5 better. TRBV6-7 is an ORF, and what it does is uncertain. This CDR3 has 19 residues. The CDR3: CASSPRKKREAWGKETQYF. The CDR3 DNA reads as TGTGCCAGCAGTCCCCGTAAGAAACGGGAGGCCTGGGGCAAAGAGACCCAGTACTTC.

About this clonotype: One junction end disagrees with the germline gene, perhaps due to a read error. The chain links TRBV20-1 to TRBJ2-1; 7 nucleotides align to TRBD2. This CDR3 comprises 15 residues. Germline V gene lookup returns CDR1 DFQATT and CDR2 SNEGSKA (reference sequence). CDR3 sequence: CSASLGLVSHNEQFF. DNA of the CDR3: TGCAGTGCTAGTCTAGGACTAGTCTCCCACAATGAGCAGTTCTTC.